These 18 T cell receptor beta chains were all obtained from the same sample, sequenced in a study of cytomegalovirus exposure and HLA in healthy donors. Use of 60 Vbeta and 13 Jbeta primers characterized the PCR. Some clones are missing from TCRdb's copy, which holds only in-frame ones; the method was immunoSEQ multiplex PCR. The sample holds roughly 200,000 clones, approximately 86% seen once. The sample comprised PBMCs. These receptors were collected from a woman in her twenties or thirties in good health and CMV-seronegative.

V and J are TRBV5-1 and TRBJ2-7; weak D call: TRBD1 (5 bases). V lost 3 bases to trimming and J lost 2 bases, with 9 bases between them. The CDR3 is 13 residues long. Germline V gene lookup returns CDR1 SGHRS and CDR2 YFSETQ. The chain's CDR3 is CASSWQGTYEQYF. CDR3 bases: TGCGCCAGCAGCTGGCAGGGCACCTACGAGCAGTACTTC.

The rearrangement joins TRBV11-2 to TRBJ2-7; D is unclear. V was pared by 1 base and J by 0 bases, with 10 bases between. This CDR3 spans 15 amino acids. Per germline, CDR1 SGHAT and CDR2 FQNNGV. The CDR3 sequence is CASSLGPESSYEQYF. The CDR3 nucleotides are TGTGCCAGCAGCTTAGGTCCAGAAAGCTCCTACGAGCAGTACTTC.

The genes are TRBV10-1 and TRBJ2-3; the D gene is possibly TRBD2 (7 bases). CDR1 is WNHNN, CDR2 SYGVQD, per germline (reference sequence). Trimming took off 0 bases at V and 4 bases at J, with 14 bases between the two ends. CDR3 length: 16 amino acids. CDR3 nucleotides: TGCGCCAGCAGTGAGTCTGGGGGGGCCGGGGCAGATACGCAGTATTTT. Protein: CASSESGGAGADTQYF.

This clone has just a few counts. This chain uses TRBV7-9 with TRBJ2-5, with D perhaps matching TRBD1 (5 bases). This CDR3 has 13 residues. Trimming took off 4 bases at V and 5 bases at J, with 11 bases between the two ends. The germline V gene encodes CDR1 SEHNR and CDR2 FQNEAQ (reference sequence). The CDR3, as DNA: TGTGCCAGCAGCTCCAAGGGGCCTGAGACCCAGTACTTC. Its translation is CASSSKGPETQYF.

The chain carries TRBV4-1 and TRBJ1-5, with D perhaps matching TRBD1 (5 bases). The CDR3 length is 13 residues. V was shortened by 3 bases and J by 10 bases, with 13 bases between the two germline ends. Per germline, CDR1 MGHRA and CDR2 YSYEKL. The CDR3 spells CASSQGTGRPQHF. For the CDR3, the DNA is TGCGCCAGCAGCCAGGGAACAGGCCGACCCCAGCATTTT.

The genes are TRBV5-1 and TRBJ1-4; maybe TRBD1 (5 bases). This CDR3 contains 14 residues. From germline, CDR1 is SGHRS and CDR2 YFSETQ. V was shortened by 0 bases and J by 5 bases, with 8 bases between the two germline ends. The CDR3 sequence is CASSLATANEKLFF. In DNA form, the CDR3 reads TGCGCCAGCAGCTTGGCGACAGCAAATGAAAAACTGTTTTTT.

This clone was found a few times. V is TRBV7-2 and J is TRBJ2-7, with TRBD1 as a possible D gene (5 bases). The V gene lost 6 bases and the J gene lost 0 bases, with 12 bases spanning the gap. This CDR3 has 14 residues. Germline loops: CDR1 SGHTA, CDR2 FQGNSA. The CDR3 here is CASRKGVSSYEQYF. CDR3 sequence (DNA): TGTGCCAGCAGAAAAGGGGTCAGCTCCTACGAGCAGTACTTC.

This clone was recorded a few times. This chain connects TRBV28 to TRBJ2-1, with D possibly TRBD2 on 5 matching bases. V was cut by 6 bases and J by 7 bases, with 16 bases left in between. In germline, CDR1 is MDHEN, CDR2 SYDVKM. CDR3 length: 14 amino acids. The CDR3 region has the DNA TGTGCCAGCAGCCCTGGGAGTAGATTTAATGAGCAGTTCTTC. Translated: CASSPGSRFNEQFF.

This clone was recorded once. The chain is built from TRBV19 and TRBJ2-7, with TRBD2 matching 7 bases. The CDR3 is 14 residues long. V shed 4 bases, J shed 3 bases, and the junction held 6 bases outside the gene matches. Germline V CDR1 and CDR2: LNHDA, SQIVND (reference sequence). The CDR3 loop reads CASSTRERGYEQYF. The CDR3 DNA follows: TGTGCCAGTAGTACCAGGGAGCGGGGCTACGAGCAGTACTTC.

Here the CDR3 DNA reads TGTGCCAGCAGTGAAGAGGGGGTGTTCTCCTACGAGCAGTACTTC. This encodes CASSEEGVFSYEQYF. The J gene is TRBJ2-7, the V gene TRBV6-1; perhaps TRBD1 as D (6 bases). V was clipped by 1 base and J by 0 bases, with 10 bases between them. In germline, CDR1 is MNHNS, CDR2 SASEGT. There are 15 residues in the CDR3.

The rearrangement uses TRBV14 and TRBJ2-5, with TRBD1 as a possible D gene (6 bases). The CDR3 extends over 15 amino acids. CDR1 and CDR2 (germline): SGHDN, FVKESK. V lost 4 bases to trimming and J lost 1 base, with 13 bases between them. The CDR3 DNA sequence: TGTGCCAGCAGCCGCGCAGGGGCAGCCCAAGAGACCCAGTACTTC. This gives the protein CASSRAGAAQETQYF.

The rearrangement joins TRBV11-1 to TRBJ2-3, with D possibly TRBD2 on 5 matching bases. Looked up from germline, CDR1 is SGHAT and CDR2 is FQDESV (reference sequence). This CDR3 region has 16 residues. V was shortened by 8 bases and J by 2 bases, with 20 bases between the two germline ends. The CDR3, as DNA: TGTGCCAGCGGAGGAAAGACCAAACGATTCACAGATACGCAGTATTTT. Amino acids: CASGGKTKRFTDTQYF.

V is TRBV5-1 and J is TRBJ1-4, with 7 bases lining up with TRBD1. Germline CDR1 reads SGHRS; CDR2 reads YFSETQ. Trimming took 1 base from V and 7 from J; bases not matched to a gene: 4. The CDR3 length is 14 residues. The CDR3 is CASSLSGQSEKLFF. As DNA, the CDR3 is TGCGCCAGCAGCTTGTCGGGACAGAGTGAAAAACTGTTTTTT.

As DNA, the CDR3 is TGTGCCAGCAACACCGGGACAGCAGAAGGTCAGCCCCAGCATTTT. This encodes CASNTGTAEGQPQHF. The chain joins TRBV28 to TRBJ1-5, with TRBD1 matching over 7 bases. Germline CDR1 and CDR2: MDHEN and SYDVKM. The CDR3 spans 15 residues. The V and J ends lost 7 bases and 6 bases, in that order; junction bases with no gene match: 12.

The V gene is TRBV7-3, the J gene TRBJ2-1, with 9 nucleotides matching TRBD1. Germline CDR1 reads SGHTA; CDR2 reads FQGTGA. Trimming took 3 bases from V and 9 from J; bases not matched to a gene: 6. The CDR3 contains 14 residues. The CDR3, as DNA: TGTGCCAGCAGCTTCGACAGGGGGTTGAGTGAGCAGTTCTTC. Encoded protein: CASSFDRGLSEQFF. Together with reference TRBV7-3 and TRBJ2-1, the CDR3 gives the full variable domain: GAGVSQTPSNKVTEKGKYVELRCDPISGHTALYWYRQSLGQGPEFLIYFQGTGAADDSGLPNDRFFAVRPEGSVSTLKIQRTERGDSAVYLCASSFDRGLSEQFFGPGTRLTVL.

The rearrangement uses TRBV6-6 and TRBJ1-2; a weak D match, TRBD1 (5 bases). Germline assignment: CDR1 MNHNY and CDR2 SVGAGI (reference sequence). The CDR3 is made up of 14 amino acids. The V end was cut by 0 bases, the J end by 8 bases, with 13 bases between. CDR3 DNA sequence: TGTGCCAGCAGTTACTCCGCAGGGTTAGGAGGCTACACCTTC. Protein product: CASSYSAGLGGYTF.

The chain links TRBV4-2 to TRBJ1-2, with 8 bases that match TRBD1. Germline V gene lookup returns CDR1 LGHNA and CDR2 YNFKEQ. Trimming at V came to 1 base and at J to 8 bases, leaving 6 bases not matched to a gene. The CDR3 spans 14 residues. The CDR3 loop reads CASSQGGQVAGYTF. The CDR3 nucleotides read TGTGCCAGCAGCCAAGGGGGACAGGTGGCAGGCTACACCTTC.

As concerns this clone: The germline gene is not matched at one end of the junction; a read error may be the cause. The chain couples TRBV7-7 to TRBJ2-3; TRBD2 matches at 10 bases. This CDR3 is 15 amino acids long. Germline V lookup: CDR1 SSHAT, CDR2 FNYEAQ (reference sequence). The CDR3 coding sequence is TGTGCTAGCAGCCGTACTAGCGGGGGCACAGATACGCAGTATTTT. Amino acid sequence: CASSRTSGGTDTQYF.